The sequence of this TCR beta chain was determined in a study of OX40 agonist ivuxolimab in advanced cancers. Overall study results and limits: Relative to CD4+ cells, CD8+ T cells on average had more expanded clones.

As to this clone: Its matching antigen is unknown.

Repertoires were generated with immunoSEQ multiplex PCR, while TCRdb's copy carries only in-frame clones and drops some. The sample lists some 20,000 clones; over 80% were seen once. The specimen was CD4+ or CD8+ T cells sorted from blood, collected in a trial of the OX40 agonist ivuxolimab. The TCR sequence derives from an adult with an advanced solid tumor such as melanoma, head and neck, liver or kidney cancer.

The CDR3 loop reads CASSQDRRDTEAFF. The CDR3 DNA reads TGCGCCAGCAGCCAAGATAGAAGGGATACTGAAGCTTTCTTT. The gene calls are TRBV4-1 and TRBJ1-1; D call uncertain. The CDR3 extends over 14 amino acids. The V and J ends lost 0 bases and 5 bases respectively, with 10 bases between them. Germline V gene sequence: CDR1 MGHRA, CDR2 YSYEKL.